The 14 T cell receptor beta chains presented below share a single source sample, sequenced in a study of metastatic and nonmetastatic thyroid tumors. Using MiXCR, TCRdb re-called clones from the PCR reads. The data show around 19,000 clones, 20% seen once. No treatment had been given to any patient before thyroid surgery. Sequencing was done on a sample of blood. All receptors derive from a female donor with papillary thyroid cancer or a benign thyroid nodule (not recorded which). Some clones in this sample may be carry-over from other donors' samples.

This clone was seen more than once but under ten times. The CDR3 DNA reads as TGTGCCTGGAGCCCCAATGTGGTAGCGGGGGTGCGTGGTGAGACCCAGTACTTC. This encodes CAWSPNVVAGVRGETQYF. The rearrangement links TRBV30 to TRBJ2-5; 9 nucleotides align to TRBD2. Germline loops: CDR1 GTSNPN, CDR2 SVGIG (reference sequence). The V segment lost 3 bases and the J segment 5 bases; nucleotides outside the gene matches: 19. The CDR3 sequence is 18 residues long.

This clone was detected many times. The chain combines TRBV5-1 with TRBJ2-5, with a tentative D call TRBD2 (6 bases). The germline V gene encodes CDR1 SGHRS and CDR2 YFSETQ. Trimming stripped 5 bases from V and 3 bases from J, with 14 bases between. This CDR3 contains 14 residues. The CDR3 nucleotides are TGCGCCAGCAGTACTCCGGGACTGGAAGAGACCCAGTACTTC. As protein: CASSTPGLEETQYF.

Concerning this clone itself: This may come from a read error, since a much larger clone is one base off. Other DNA variants within this sample encode the same CDR3. The chain uses TRBV4-1 and TRBJ1-4; perhaps TRBD1 as D (5 bases). CDR3 size: 18 residues. Germline values: CDR1 MGHRA, CDR2 YSYEKL. The CDR3 protein is CASSDKFTQAGRKEKLFF. Here the CDR3 DNA reads TGCGCCAGCAGCGATAAGTTTACGCAGGCAGGGCGGAAAGAAAAACTGTTCTTT.

This clone has a count of ten or more. The chain links TRBV9 to TRBJ2-7; 8 bases agree with TRBD2. The CDR3 loop spans 17 amino acids. Trimming removed 0 bases from V and 0 bases from J; junction bases left unmatched: 8. Per the germline V gene, CDR1 is SGDLS and CDR2 is YYNGEE. In DNA form, the CDR3 reads TGTGCCAGCAGCGTAGAAGGGCGACGGGGGGGCTCCTACGAGCAGTACTTC. Translating gives CASSVEGRRGGSYEQYF.

The genes are TRBV3-1 and TRBJ2-3; TRBD1 might be the D (6 bases). This CDR3 has 17 amino acids. Germline CDR1 is LGHDT and CDR2 is YNNKEL (reference sequence). V was pared by 1 base and J by 2 bases, with 16 bases between. CDR3 nucleotides: TGTGCCAGCAGCCAAGCCGGACAGAATATTGCCACAGATACGCAGTATTTT. It yields the protein CASSQAGQNIATDTQYF.

This clone was picked up many times. This chain uses TRBV6-1 with TRBJ2-1, with unresolved D. Germline CDR1 and CDR2: MNHNS and SASEGT. This CDR3 has 12 residues. V lost 3 bases and J 4 bases, leaving 4 bases between the germline ends. This CDR3 is CASSDMYNEQFF. The CDR3 DNA is TGTGCCAGCAGTGACATGTACAATGAGCAGTTCTTC.

V is TRBV6-2 or TRBV6-3 and J is TRBJ1-2, with D uncertain. The CDR3 length is 16 residues. Trimming removed 6 bases from V and 3 bases from J, with 20 bases in between. The germline gives CDR1 MNHEY, CDR2 SVGEGT. The CDR3 DNA is TGTGCCAGCAGCTACCAGTACGCGGAGACCGACTATGGCTACACCTTC. This codes for CASSYQYAETDYGYTF.

The rearrangement links TRBV4-1 to TRBJ2-7; 12 nucleotides align to TRBD1. Trimming at V came to 5 bases and at J to 0 bases, leaving 8 bases not matched to a gene. This CDR3 contains 17 residues. Germline loops: CDR1 MGHRA, CDR2 YSYEKL. The CDR3 here is CASSRGTGGGLSYEQYF. The CDR3 bases are TGCGCCAGCAGCAGGGGGACAGGGGGCGGCCTCTCCTACGAGCAGTACTTC.

This clone was detected only a few times. The chain recombines TRBV19 with TRBJ2-2, with D perhaps matching TRBD1 (5 bases). The V gene's germline CDR1 is LNHDA and CDR2 SQIVND (reference sequence). Trimming shortened V by 3 bases and J by 3 bases, and 5 bases separated the two germline ends. This CDR3 is built from 13 residues. The CDR3 sequence is CASSMGHTGELFF. CDR3 in DNA: TGTGCCAGTAGTATGGGGCACACCGGGGAGCTGTTTTTT.

This clone was counted ten times or more. The gene calls are TRBV5-4 and TRBJ1-3, with a weak D call TRBD1 (5 bases). The germline V gene encodes CDR1 SGHNT and CDR2 YYREEE (reference sequence). The CDR3 covers 17 residues. Trimming removed 3 bases at V and 0 bases at J, with 16 bases between. The CDR3 here is CASSSSGFLHSGNTIYF. Written as DNA, the CDR3 is TGTGCCAGCAGCTCGTCAGGGTTTCTCCACTCTGGAAACACCATATATTTT.

This clone was counted between two and nine times. A read error is possible here, since a much larger clone lies one base away. The chain is built from TRBV29-1 and TRBJ2-1; D is unclear. The CDR3 length is 13 residues. Looked up from germline, CDR1 is SQVTM and CDR2 is ANQGSEA. Trimming stripped 4 bases from V and 8 bases from J, with 15 bases between. The CDR3 loop is CSVGAAQYDEQFF. CDR3 nucleotide sequence: TGCAGCGTTGGAGCCGCCCAATACGATGAGCAGTTCTTC.

This clone was observed a handful of times. It may be a read error: a sequence one base away is much more abundant. The V gene is TRBV24-1, the J gene TRBJ2-6; D gene unclear. This CDR3 contains 18 residues. Per the germline V gene, CDR1 is KGHDR and CDR2 is SFDVKD. Trimming pared 3 bases from V and 1 base from J, leaving 15 bases between. The CDR3 loop reads CATSDPAVQNSGANVLTF. In DNA, the CDR3 is TGTGCCACCAGTGATCCGGCGGTACAGAATTCTGGGGCCAACGTCCTGACTTTC.

This clone has ten or more counts. V usage is TRBV7-2 and J usage is TRBJ2-2; D gene uncertain. V was clipped by 0 bases and J by 6 bases, with 5 bases between them. The germline V gene encodes CDR1 SGHTA and CDR2 FQGNSA. The CDR3 has 13 residues. The CDR3 spells CASSLASSGELFF. DNA for the CDR3: TGTGCCAGCAGCTTAGCTAGTTCCGGGGAGCTGTTTTTT.

This clone is medium-sized (0.01 to 0.1%). This rearrangement joins TRBV6-1 to TRBJ1-1; D is ambiguous. V lost 5 bases to trimming and J lost 0 bases, with 10 bases between them. Looked up from germline, CDR1 is MNHNS and CDR2 is SASEGT. The CDR3 runs 14 residues. CDR3 protein: CASSWARVNTEAFF. CDR3 nucleotide sequence: TGTGCCAGCAGTTGGGCCAGAGTGAACACTGAAGCTTTCTTT.